The next 20 T cell receptor beta chains were all read from a single sample in a study of blood T cell repertoires in COVID-19. The repertoire was sequenced with immunoSEQ multiplex PCR; TCRdb's copy has only in-frame clones and lacks some. The sample has some 300,000 clones; 88% are singletons. Sequencing was carried out using PBMCs or T cells enriched from blood (not recorded which). The receptors were gathered from a woman aged 30 to 39 who had recovered from COVID-19.

This clone has a single count. This chain uses TRBV27 with TRBJ2-7; 9 bases line up with TRBD1. Per germline, CDR1 MNHEY and CDR2 SMNVEV (reference sequence). CDR3 size: 15 residues. V dropped 5 bases and J dropped 2; count of bases not matched to a gene: 7. CDR3 region: CASSTRRDRAYEQYF. CDR3 DNA: TGTGCCAGCAGTACACGCCGGGACAGGGCCTACGAGCAGTACTTC.

The V and J genes are TRBV5-5 and TRBJ1-1, with D unclear. V lost 1 base, J lost 0 bases, and 7 bases lay in between. CDR1 SGHKS and CDR2 YYEKEE come from the germline V gene (reference sequence). The CDR3 totals 14 residues. CDR3 protein: CASSLWQMNTEAFF. The CDR3, as DNA: TGTGCCAGCAGCTTGTGGCAGATGAACACTGAAGCTTTCTTT.

The CDR3 nucleotides read TGTGCCAGCACCACAGGGAACTTCTTCCAAGAGACCCAGTACTTC. It is translated as CASTTGNFFQETQYF. The chain is built from TRBV11-2 and TRBJ2-5; tentatively, D is TRBD1 (6 bases). V lost 7 bases, J lost 1 base, and 16 bases lay in between. CDR1 and CDR2 from the germline V gene are SGHAT and FQNNGV. This CDR3 is 15 amino acids long.

The rearrangement joins TRBV28 to TRBJ1-6; 9 bases line up with TRBD1. The CDR3 has 18 residues. The germline V gene has CDR1 MDHEN and CDR2 SYDVKM. After removal of 3 bases from V and 0 bases from J, the junction contained 6 bases not matched to a gene. CDR3 region: CASSLFGTGSSYNSPLHF. The CDR3 nucleotides read TGTGCCAGCAGTTTGTTCGGGACAGGGAGCTCCTATAATTCACCCCTCCACTTT.

There are a few counts of this clone. The chain combines TRBV9 with TRBJ2-4, with D uncertain. The CDR3 extends over 13 amino acids. V was shortened by 5 bases and J by 10 bases, with 16 bases between the two germline ends. Germline V gene data show CDR1 as SGDLS and CDR2 as YYNGEE. The CDR3 DNA follows: TGTGCCAGCAGTAGTGGCGGTAGTTTAATTCAGTACTTC. Translating it yields CASSSGGSLIQYF.

This chain links TRBV9 with TRBJ1-2, with D unclear. The CDR3 sequence is 13 residues long. Trimming left V 4 bases short and J 6 bases short, with 13 bases between. Germline V gene lookup returns CDR1 SGDLS and CDR2 YYNGEE. CDR3 nucleotides: TGTGCCAGCAGCCCCCCGGGGTTGAATGGCTACACCTTC. Translation: CASSPPGLNGYTF.

This chain joins TRBV9 and TRBJ1-4, with D possibly being TRBD1 (5 bases). The germline V gene has CDR1 SGDLS and CDR2 YYNGEE. Trimming removed 2 bases from V and 8 bases from J, with 13 bases in between. This CDR3 comprises 14 residues. This CDR3 is CASSVSGHSEKLFF. The CDR3 DNA reads as TGTGCCAGCAGCGTTAGTGGACATTCCGAAAAACTGTTTTTT.

This chain joins TRBV19 and TRBJ2-1; TRBD2 matches at 7 bases. CDR1 and CDR2 from the germline V gene are LNHDA and SQIVND (reference sequence). The ends lost 1 base at V and 12 bases at J; junction bases unmatched: 9. The CDR3 contains 14 residues. CDR3 sequence (DNA): TGTGCCAGTAGTATAGTGGGAGGGACGGATCGGCAGTTCTTC. It specifies CASSIVGGTDRQFF.

The rearrangement joins TRBV7-6 to TRBJ2-5; 7 bases match TRBD2. Germline trimming cut 1 base from V and 5 bases from J; bases unmatched to any gene: 7. Looked up from germline, CDR1 is SGHVS and CDR2 is FNYEAQ. This CDR3 spans 15 amino acids. For the CDR3, the DNA is TGTGCCAGCAGCTTAGGCGGGGGTACGTTCGAGACCCAGTACTTC. This translates into CASSLGGGTFETQYF.

The J gene is TRBJ1-1, the V gene TRBV27; perhaps TRBD1 as D (5 bases). In germline, CDR1 is MNHEY, CDR2 SMNVEV (reference sequence). V lost 3 bases to trimming and J lost 5 bases, with 10 bases between them. CDR3 length equals 13 residues. The CDR3 DNA is TGTGCCAGCAGTTTGCGGGGGAGAACTGAAGCTTTCTTT. Translating gives CASSLRGRTEAFF.

The V and J genes are TRBV25-1 and TRBJ2-1; 10 bases are shared with TRBD1. CDR3 length: 16 amino acids. V lost 6 bases, J lost 5 bases, and 10 bases stayed unmatched. Germline values: CDR1 MGHDK, CDR2 SYGVNS. This CDR3 reads CASSYWGGQGNNEQFF. The CDR3 DNA is TGTGCCAGCAGCTACTGGGGGGGACAGGGGAACAATGAGCAGTTCTTC.

The chain uses TRBV2 and TRBJ1-6; D is unclear. Trimming stripped 5 bases from V and 3 bases from J, with 17 bases between. The CDR3 has 17 amino acids. Germline CDR1 SNHLY, CDR2 FYNNEI. CDR3 in amino acids: CASSLLEGNLYNSPLHF. Written as DNA, the CDR3 is TGTGCCAGCAGTCTCCTCGAGGGCAACCTCTATAATTCACCCCTCCACTTT.

The rearrangement links TRBV27 to TRBJ2-3, with D possibly TRBD1 on 5 matching bases. Germline values: CDR1 MNHEY, CDR2 SMNVEV (reference sequence). V lost 3 bases, J lost 4 bases, and 23 bases lay in between. CDR3 length: 18 amino acids. CDR3 region: CASSFNGLGREGSDTQYF. The CDR3 DNA reads as TGTGCCAGCAGTTTCAACGGCTTGGGCAGGGAAGGATCAGATACGCAGTATTTT.

The J gene is TRBJ2-1, the V gene TRBV10-3, with TRBD2 identical over 13 bases. This CDR3 spans 13 amino acids. Looked up from germline, CDR1 is ENHRY and CDR2 is SYGVKD. J was trimmed by 7 bases and V by 9 bases; bases with no gene match: 3. CDR3: CAILAGGMNEQFF. CDR3 bases: TGTGCCATACTAGCGGGGGGGATGAATGAGCAGTTCTTC.

The gene calls are TRBV9 and TRBJ2-7; weak D call: TRBD2 (5 bases). Germline V gives CDR1 SGDLS, CDR2 YYNGEE. The CDR3 consists of 14 residues. Trimming removed 3 bases from V and 3 bases from J, with 13 bases in between. The CDR3 sequence is CASSADGDYYEQYF. Written as DNA, the CDR3 is TGTGCCAGCAGCGCCGACGGAGACTACTACGAGCAGTACTTC.

The chain employs TRBV11-2 and TRBJ1-2, with D unclear. V was shortened by 0 bases and J by 5 bases, with 4 bases between the two germline ends. CDR1 is SGHAT and CDR2 is FQNNGV in the germline V gene. The CDR3 contains 12 residues. The DNA of the CDR3 is TGTGCCAGCAGCTTAGACGGGTATGGCTACACCTTC. Protein product: CASSLDGYGYTF.

The chain combines TRBV10-2 with TRBJ2-7; possible D gene TRBD1, 6 bases. The V gene's germline CDR1 is WSHSY and CDR2 SAAADI. CDR3 length: 14 amino acids. V lost 8 bases, J lost 7 bases, and 21 bases lay in between. The CDR3 nucleotides read TGCGCCAGCCAGGGGACCCATGGGACCTTAGAGCAGTACTTC. This gives the protein CASQGTHGTLEQYF.

This chain uses TRBV24-1 with TRBJ2-1; TRBD1 might be the D (5 bases). Germline V gene sequence: CDR1 KGHDR, CDR2 SFDVKD. V was pared by 5 bases and J by 6 bases, with 22 bases between. The CDR3 runs to 17 residues. As DNA, the CDR3 is TGTGCCACCAGTGGTAATTTCGGAACAGGAAAGGGCAATGAGCAGTTCTTC. It yields the protein CATSGNFGTGKGNEQFF.

The chain carries TRBV30 and TRBJ2-3; TRBD2 matches 13 bases. V dropped 7 bases and J dropped 6; count of bases not matched to a gene: 7. The CDR3 has 14 amino acids. Germline-derived CDR1 and CDR2 are GTSNPN and SVGIG (reference sequence). CDR3 loop: CASLTSGGRDTQYF. CDR3 DNA sequence: TGTGCCTCCCTGACTAGCGGGGGGCGGGATACGCAGTATTTT.

The chain joins TRBV28 to TRBJ2-3, with TRBD2 matching 7 bases. This CDR3 contains 16 residues. V shed 6 bases and J 3 bases; nucleotides not matched to a gene: 12. Germline-derived CDR1 and CDR2 are MDHEN and SYDVKM. The CDR3 DNA sequence: TGTGCCAGCAGCAACGCAGCGGGACCAAGGACAGATACGCAGTATTTT. This translates into CASSNAAGPRTDTQYF.